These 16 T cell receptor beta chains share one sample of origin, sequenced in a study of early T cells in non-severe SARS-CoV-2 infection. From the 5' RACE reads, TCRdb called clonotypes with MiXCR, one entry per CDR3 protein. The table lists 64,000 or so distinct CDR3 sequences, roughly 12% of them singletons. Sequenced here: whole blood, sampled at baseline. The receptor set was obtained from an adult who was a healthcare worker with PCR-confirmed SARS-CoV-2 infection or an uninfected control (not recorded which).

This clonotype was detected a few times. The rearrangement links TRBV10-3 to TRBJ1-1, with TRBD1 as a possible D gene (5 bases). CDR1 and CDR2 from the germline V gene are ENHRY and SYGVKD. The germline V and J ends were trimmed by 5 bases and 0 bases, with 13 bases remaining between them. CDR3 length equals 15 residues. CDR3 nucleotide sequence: TGTGCCATCAGTCCAGGACAAAGCATGAACACTGAAGCTTTCTTT. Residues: CAISPGQSMNTEAFF.

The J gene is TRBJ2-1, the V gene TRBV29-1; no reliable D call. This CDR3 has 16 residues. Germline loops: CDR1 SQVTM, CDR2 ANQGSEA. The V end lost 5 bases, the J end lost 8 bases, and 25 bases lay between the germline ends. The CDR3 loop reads CSVYNPERPLRDEQFF. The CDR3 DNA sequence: TGCAGCGTTTATAACCCGGAGAGACCCCTTCGGGATGAGCAGTTCTTC.

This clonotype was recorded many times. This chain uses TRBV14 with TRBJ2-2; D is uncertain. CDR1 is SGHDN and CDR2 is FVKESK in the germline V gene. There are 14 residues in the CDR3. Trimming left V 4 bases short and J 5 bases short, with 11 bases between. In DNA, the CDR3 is TGTGCCAGCAGCCCCCGCAGGAAAACCGGGGAGCTGTTTTTT. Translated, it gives CASSPRRKTGELFF.

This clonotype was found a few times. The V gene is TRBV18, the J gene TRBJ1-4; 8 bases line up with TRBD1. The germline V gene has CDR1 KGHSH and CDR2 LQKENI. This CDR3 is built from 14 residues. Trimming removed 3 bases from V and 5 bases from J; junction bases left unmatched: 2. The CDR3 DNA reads TGTGCCAGCTCACCGGGACAGGCGAATGAAAAACTGTTTTTT. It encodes CASSPGQANEKLFF.

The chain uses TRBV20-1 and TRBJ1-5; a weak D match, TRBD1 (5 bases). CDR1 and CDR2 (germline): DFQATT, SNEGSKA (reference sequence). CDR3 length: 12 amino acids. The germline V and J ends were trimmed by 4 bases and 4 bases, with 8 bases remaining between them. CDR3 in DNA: TGCAGTGCTACGGGGGAAAATCAGCCCCAGCATTTT. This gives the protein CSATGENQPQHF.

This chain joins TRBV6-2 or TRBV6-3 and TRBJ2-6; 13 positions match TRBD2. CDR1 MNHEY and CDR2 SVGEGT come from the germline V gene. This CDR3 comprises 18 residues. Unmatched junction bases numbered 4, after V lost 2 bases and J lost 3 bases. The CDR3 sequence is CASSYPTSGRGGANVLTF. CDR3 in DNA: TGTGCCAGCAGTTACCCCACTAGCGGGAGGGGTGGGGCCAACGTCCTGACTTTC.

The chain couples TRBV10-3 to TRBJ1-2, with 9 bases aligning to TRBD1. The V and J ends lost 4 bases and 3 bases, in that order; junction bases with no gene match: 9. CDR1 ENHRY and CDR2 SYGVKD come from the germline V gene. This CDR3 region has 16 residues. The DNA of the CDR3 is TGTGCCATCAGTGCGGGGACAGGGCCATCGGACTATGGCTACACCTTC. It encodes CAISAGTGPSDYGYTF.

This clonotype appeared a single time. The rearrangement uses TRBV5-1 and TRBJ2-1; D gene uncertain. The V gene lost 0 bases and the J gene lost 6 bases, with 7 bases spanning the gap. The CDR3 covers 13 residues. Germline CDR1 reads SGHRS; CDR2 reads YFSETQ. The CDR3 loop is CASSLAGSNEQFF. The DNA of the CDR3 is TGCGCCAGCAGCTTGGCCGGCAGCAATGAGCAGTTCTTC.

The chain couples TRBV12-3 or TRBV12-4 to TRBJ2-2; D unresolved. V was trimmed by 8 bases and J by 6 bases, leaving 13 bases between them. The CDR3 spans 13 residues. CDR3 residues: CASSYGTPGELFF. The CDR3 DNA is TGTGCCAGCTCCTACGGAACACCCGGGGAGCTGTTTTTT.

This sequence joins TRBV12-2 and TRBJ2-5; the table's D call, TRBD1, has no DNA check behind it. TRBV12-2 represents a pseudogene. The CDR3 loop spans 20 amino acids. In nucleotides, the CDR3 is TGTGCAAGTCGCCACCCCTTTTCAAGCGGGGGCACCTTTGGCTTAGAGACCCAGTACTTC. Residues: CASRHPFSSGGTFGLETQYF.

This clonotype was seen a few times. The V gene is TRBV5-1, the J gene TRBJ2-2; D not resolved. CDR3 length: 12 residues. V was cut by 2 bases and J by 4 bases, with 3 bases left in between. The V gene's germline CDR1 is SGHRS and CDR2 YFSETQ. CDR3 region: CASSFPTGELFF. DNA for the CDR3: TGCGCCAGCAGCTTCCCCACCGGGGAGCTGTTTTTT.

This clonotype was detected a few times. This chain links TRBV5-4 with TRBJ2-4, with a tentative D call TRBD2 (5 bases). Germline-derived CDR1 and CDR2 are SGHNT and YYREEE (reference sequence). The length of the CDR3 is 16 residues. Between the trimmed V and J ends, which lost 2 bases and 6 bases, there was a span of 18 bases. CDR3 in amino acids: CASSFGIRGFLNIQYF. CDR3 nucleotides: TGTGCCAGCAGCTTCGGGATCCGTGGCTTTTTAAACATTCAGTACTTC.

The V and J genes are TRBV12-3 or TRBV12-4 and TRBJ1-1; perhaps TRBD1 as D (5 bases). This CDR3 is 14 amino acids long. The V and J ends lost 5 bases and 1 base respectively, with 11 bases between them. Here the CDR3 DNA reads TGTGCCAGCAGTCGCCCCGACAGGAACACTGAAGCTTTCTTT. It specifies CASSRPDRNTEAFF.

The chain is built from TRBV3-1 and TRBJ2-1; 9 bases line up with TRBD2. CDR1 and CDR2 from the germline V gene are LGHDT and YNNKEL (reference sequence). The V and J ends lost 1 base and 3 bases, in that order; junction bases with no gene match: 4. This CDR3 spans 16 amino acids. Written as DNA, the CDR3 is TGTGCCAGCAGCCAAGCTGGGACTAGCAGCTACAATGAGCAGTTCTTC. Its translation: CASSQAGTSSYNEQFF.

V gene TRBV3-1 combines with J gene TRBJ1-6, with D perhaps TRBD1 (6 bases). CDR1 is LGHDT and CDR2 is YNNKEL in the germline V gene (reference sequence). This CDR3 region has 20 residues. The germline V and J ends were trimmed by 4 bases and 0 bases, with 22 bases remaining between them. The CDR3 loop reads CASSLKTDSKRSSYNSPLHF. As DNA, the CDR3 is TGTGCCAGCAGCCTTAAGACGGACAGCAAAAGGAGCTCCTATAATTCACCCCTCCACTTT.

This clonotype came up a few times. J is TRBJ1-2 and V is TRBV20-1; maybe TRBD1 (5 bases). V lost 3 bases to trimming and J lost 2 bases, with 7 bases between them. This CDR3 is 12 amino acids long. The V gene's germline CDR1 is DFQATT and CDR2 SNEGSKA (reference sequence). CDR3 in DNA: TGCAGTGCTAGTGGGGGGAACTATGGCTACACCTTC. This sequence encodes CSASGGNYGYTF.